The rows below give T cell receptor beta chains drawn from one sample of a study of OX40 agonist ivuxolimab in advanced cancers. Method: immunoSEQ multiplex PCR; TCRdb's copy keeps in-frame clones and lacks some. This table holds about 18,000 clones, around 90% found once. Here the sequenced sample was CD4+ or CD8+ T cells sorted from blood, taken in a trial of the OX40 agonist ivuxolimab. The receptors were sampled from an adult with an advanced solid tumor such as melanoma, head and neck, liver or kidney cancer. Both conserved end residues are part of each CDR3. Fields, in order: CDR3 protein, CDR3 DNA, D gene, J gene, clone size, V gene. D genes are given only for firm matches. Clone size is given for some rows only: seen once, a few or many times, or a class if the clone is expanded.

CDR3aa: CSVRDRSTGELFF; CDR3nt: TGCAGCGTCCGCGACAGGTCCACCGGGGAGCTGTTTTTT; d_gene: NA; j_gene: TRBJ2-2; abundance: NA; v_gene: TRBV29-1
CDR3aa: CAQTSPNTGELFF; CDR3nt: TGTGCCCAGACTAGCCCAAACACCGGGGAGCTGTTTTTT; d_gene: TRBD2; j_gene: TRBJ2-2; abundance: once; v_gene: TRBV19
CDR3aa: CASSPTEGYEQYF; CDR3nt: TGCGCCAGCAGCCCAACGGAAGGCTACGAGCAGTACTTC; d_gene: NA; j_gene: TRBJ2-7; abundance: NA; v_gene: TRBV4-3
CDR3aa: CARDGPTIPYF; CDR3nt: TGCGCCAGGGACGGGCCGACTATACCGTACTTC; d_gene: NA; j_gene: TRBJ2-7; abundance: once; v_gene: TRBV5-1
CDR3aa: CASSPGTYLTYEQYF; CDR3nt: TGCGCCAGCAGCCCAGGGACTTACTTAACCTACGAGCAGTACTTC; d_gene: NA; j_gene: TRBJ2-7; abundance: NA; v_gene: TRBV4-3
CDR3aa: CASSVVWTDTGELFF; CDR3nt: TGTGCCAGCAGCGTAGTCTGGACGGACACCGGGGAGCTGTTTTTT; d_gene: NA; j_gene: TRBJ2-2; abundance: NA; v_gene: TRBV9
CDR3aa: CASSLAGGLAHYNEQFF; CDR3nt: TGTGCCAGCAGCTTAGCGGGGGGACTAGCGCATTACAATGAGCAGTTCTTC; d_gene: TRBD2; j_gene: TRBJ2-1; abundance: once; v_gene: TRBV7-9
CDR3aa: CASSSSGSGSYEQYF; CDR3nt: TGTGCCAGTAGTTCAAGCGGTTCGGGGTCCTACGAGCAGTACTTC; d_gene: NA; j_gene: TRBJ2-7; abundance: NA; v_gene: TRBV19
CDR3aa: CASSLGSQGNGYTF; CDR3nt: TGTGCCAGCAGCTTAGGCAGCCAGGGGAACGGCTACACCTTC; d_gene: NA; j_gene: TRBJ1-2; abundance: NA; v_gene: TRBV13
CDR3aa: CASSNKGLAANEQFF; CDR3nt: TGTGCCAGCAGCAATAAGGGACTAGCGGCGAATGAGCAGTTCTTC; d_gene: NA; j_gene: TRBJ2-1; abundance: once; v_gene: TRBV21-1
CDR3aa: CASSQDLSRLATTPYEQYF; CDR3nt: TGCGCCAGCAGCCAAGATCTCTCGAGGTTGGCAACCACGCCCTACGAGCAGTACTTC; d_gene: NA; j_gene: TRBJ2-7; abundance: NA; v_gene: TRBV4-3
CDR3aa: CATSSSFASTDTQYF; CDR3nt: TGCGCCACCAGCAGCAGTTTTGCTAGCACAGATACGCAGTATTTT; d_gene: NA; j_gene: TRBJ2-3; abundance: NA; v_gene: TRBV5-1
CDR3aa: CASSQRPGLSNEKLFF; CDR3nt: TGTGCCAGCAGCCAGCGACCGGGACTCTCTAATGAAAAACTGTTTTTT; d_gene: NA; j_gene: TRBJ1-4; abundance: NA; v_gene: TRBV4-2
CDR3aa: CASSTDTPGDEQFF; CDR3nt: TGCGCCAGCAGCACGGACACACCGGGGGATGAGCAGTTCTTC; d_gene: NA; j_gene: TRBJ2-1; abundance: NA; v_gene: TRBV5-1
CDR3aa: CASSELRGGTDTQYF; CDR3nt: TGTGCCAGCAGTGAATTGCGGGGGGGCACAGATACGCAGTATTTT; d_gene: TRBD2; j_gene: TRBJ2-3; abundance: NA; v_gene: TRBV6-1
CDR3aa: CASSREAGRNYGYTF; CDR3nt: TGTGCCAGCAGCCGAGAGGCAGGTAGAAACTATGGCTACACCTTC; d_gene: NA; j_gene: TRBJ1-2; abundance: NA; v_gene: TRBV11-3
CDR3aa: CASSTYGGDSSYNEQFF; CDR3nt: TGCGCCAGCAGCACCTATGGAGGGGATAGCTCCTACAATGAGCAGTTCTTC; d_gene: NA; j_gene: TRBJ2-1; abundance: NA; v_gene: TRBV4-1
CDR3aa: CASSLATGRDEQYF; CDR3nt: TGTGCCAGCAGCTTAGCGACAGGGAGGGACGAGCAGTACTTC; d_gene: NA; j_gene: TRBJ2-7; abundance: NA; v_gene: TRBV7-9
CDR3aa: CASSFGVTEAFF; CDR3nt: TGTGCCAGCAGCTTCGGCGTCACTGAAGCTTTCTTT; d_gene: NA; j_gene: TRBJ1-1; abundance: NA; v_gene: TRBV5-6
CDR3aa: CASSPAPLTDTQYF; CDR3nt: TGTGCCAGCAGCCCGGCGCCACTCACAGATACGCAGTATTTT; d_gene: NA; j_gene: TRBJ2-3; abundance: NA; v_gene: TRBV6-5
CDR3aa: CASSLGSGHYGYTF; CDR3nt: TGTGCCAGCAGCCTCGGGTCAGGGCACTATGGCTACACCTTC; d_gene: NA; j_gene: TRBJ1-2; abundance: NA; v_gene: TRBV11-2
CDR3aa: CASSPGQGPNEQFF; CDR3nt: TGTGCCAGCAGCCCGGGACAGGGGCCCAATGAGCAGTTCTTC; d_gene: TRBD1; j_gene: TRBJ2-1; abundance: NA; v_gene: TRBV9
CDR3aa: CASSHPGGWGNTEAFF; CDR3nt: TGTGCCAGCAGCCATCCCGGGGGTTGGGGGAACACTGAAGCTTTCTTT; d_gene: NA; j_gene: TRBJ1-1; abundance: NA; v_gene: TRBV4-2
CDR3aa: CASSVWRQPSNQPQHF; CDR3nt: TGTGCCAGCAGTGTTTGGAGACAACCTAGCAATCAGCCCCAGCATTTT; d_gene: NA; j_gene: TRBJ1-5; abundance: NA; v_gene: TRBV2
CDR3aa: CASSFGTGTTEQFF; CDR3nt: TGTGCCAGCAGCTTCGGAACCGGGACCACAGAGCAGTTCTTC; d_gene: NA; j_gene: TRBJ2-1; abundance: NA; v_gene: TRBV5-4
CDR3aa: CASSEIGVAGFTEAFF; CDR3nt: TGTGCCAGCAGTGAAATTGGGGTCGCCGGGTTCACTGAAGCTTTCTTT; d_gene: NA; j_gene: TRBJ1-1; abundance: large; v_gene: TRBV2
CDR3aa: CASSAGGGQGNQPQHF; CDR3nt: TGTGCCAGCAGCGCCGGTGGGGGACAGGGTAATCAGCCCCAGCATTTT; d_gene: TRBD1; j_gene: TRBJ1-5; abundance: NA; v_gene: TRBV9